The text below deals with one T cell receptor beta chain. What it binds is unknown. Germline V gene sequence: CDR1 SGHKS, CDR2 YYEKEE (reference sequence). This CDR3 has 13 amino acids. Trimming removed 6 bases at V and 2 bases at J, with 12 bases between. The sample belongs to a study of naive and memory T cell subsets. Cells stained for CD3, CD4, CD8, CD45RA, CD27 and viability were sorted into four CD45RA/CD27 subsets. Both TRBC1 and TRBC2 were covered by a beta constant-region primer of two equimolar oligonucleotides. From the UMI-ligation and nested PCR reads, TCRdb called clonotypes with MiXCR, one entry per CDR3 protein. Of some 150,000 distinct CDR3 sequences listed, around 15% were seen once; the top ten hold approximately 0.13%. Findings and caveats of the study: Over 95% of naive TCR sequences appeared only once after error correction, unlike memory subsets. Gini index rose across naive, CM, EM and EMRA in CD4 and CD8. Naive repertoires, especially CD8, held a few larger clonotypes, possibly memory cells re-expressing CD45RA.

The chain combines TRBV5-5 with TRBJ2-7, with D unclear. This clonotype was sampled from a human donor in good health. The sequencing input was naive CD4+ T cells from blood. CDR3 DNA sequence: TGTGCCAGCACAATCCACCCAACCTACGAGCAGTACTTC. Translating gives CASTIHPTYEQYF.